This T cell receptor (beta chain) was recorded in a study of CD8+CD57+ T cells in acquired aplastic anemia. As for the study in general: Sorted CD4+ and CD8+ cell DNA averaged about 3 ug.

In regard to this clonotype: The antigen is undetermined. The junction does not match germline at one end; this may be a read error.

All sequencing subjects had displayed CD8+CD57+ cell expansion on flow cytometry. Every patient was diagnosed with severe acquired aplastic anemia. Patients had received no therapy at the time of blood sampling. Germline V gives CDR1 SGHVS, CDR2 FQNEAQ. CDR3 size: 14 residues. General study points: Patients versus controls showed no significant CD8+ Simpson's diversity difference.

Profiles of TCR beta VDJ and CDR3 were generated from a genomic DNA template. Using its own MiXCR run on the reads, TCRdb lists one record per CDR3 protein. Found here are around 250,000 distinct CDR3 sequences, about 80% of them singletons; the top ten hold 40% to 55%. The sequencing input was sorted CD4+, CD8+, or CD8+CD57+ T cells (not recorded which) from PBMCs. The receptor was derived from a human donor with aplastic anemia. The rearrangement links TRBV7-8 to TRBJ2-3, with 9 bases identical to TRBD2. CDR3 amino acids: CSSSGAGGTDTQYF. CDR3 in DNA: TGCTCCAGCAGCGGAGCGGGGGGTACAGATACGCAGTATTTT.